This passage covers 27 T cell receptor beta chains from one sample sequenced in a study of response to subunit inactivated influenza vaccine. MiXCR was run by TCRdb on the RT-PCR reads, yielding one entry per CDR3 protein. The sample records hundreds of thousands of distinct CDR3 sequences, 14% being singletons. Sequences were derived from PBMCs from blood, sampled about 14 days before vaccination. The receptors were gathered from a man in his forties or fifties who received an inactivated influenza vaccine.

The chain recombines TRBV5-1 with TRBJ2-1; D remains ambiguous. The V end lost 0 bases, the J end lost 9 bases, and 16 bases lay between the germline ends. CDR1 SGHRS and CDR2 YFSETQ come from the germline V gene. The length of the CDR3 is 15 residues. CDR3 DNA: TGCGCCAGCAGCTTGGTTAGTGGGCCGGGTGGTGAGCAGTTCTTC. Amino acids: CASSLVSGPGGEQFF.

This clonotype was recorded a few times. V and J are TRBV5-1 and TRBJ2-7; 8 positions agree with TRBD1. Trimming took 1 base from V and 6 from J; bases not matched to a gene: 12. Germline assignment: CDR1 SGHRS and CDR2 YFSETQ. The CDR3 contains 16 residues. The chain's CDR3 is CASSLRQGAPEGEQYF. CDR3 DNA: TGCGCCAGCAGCTTGCGTCAGGGGGCCCCGGAGGGCGAGCAGTACTTC.

The genes are TRBV5-6 and TRBJ1-2, with D maybe TRBD1 (5 bases). The germline CDR1 and CDR2 sequences are SGHDT and YYEEEE. This CDR3 is 14 amino acids long. Between the trimmed V and J ends, which lost 4 bases and 3 bases, there was a span of 13 bases. Written as DNA, the CDR3 is TGTGCCAGCAGCCTCCGCCGGGACGACTATGGCTACACCTTC. It codes for CASSLRRDDYGYTF.

This clonotype was found a few times. The genes are TRBV6-1 and TRBJ2-7; 8 nucleotides match TRBD1. There are 14 residues in the CDR3. The trim removed 6 bases at V and 3 bases at J, leaving 7 bases unmatched. CDR1 is MNHNS, CDR2 SASEGT, per germline. The CDR3 region is CASRAAGGFYEQYF. The CDR3 DNA is TGTGCCAGCAGGGCCGCAGGGGGCTTCTACGAGCAGTACTTC.

The chain is built from TRBV5-6 and TRBJ2-3; 8 bases line up with TRBD2. The V gene end was trimmed by 2 bases and the J gene end by 4 bases; junction bases not matched to a gene: 12. The CDR3 is made up of 17 amino acids. Germline CDR1 is SGHDT and CDR2 is YYEEEE. In nucleotides, the CDR3 is TGTGCCAGCAGCTTTGACTACGCGGGGGGTAAAGCAGATACGCAGTATTTT. Translated, it gives CASSFDYAGGKADTQYF.

This clonotype was counted a few times. This rearrangement joins TRBV9 to TRBJ1-4; the D gene is possibly TRBD1 (5 bases). V lost 4 bases and J lost 8, with 18 bases in between. The CDR3 has 15 residues. Germline CDR1 and CDR2: SGDLS and YYNGEE. This CDR3 is CASSPAGGWDEKLFF. CDR3 in DNA: TGTGCCAGCAGCCCCGCTGGGGGTTGGGACGAAAAACTGTTTTTT. Full variable domain (missing parts from reference TRBV9 and TRBJ1-4): DSGVTQTPKHLITATGQRVTLRCSPRSGDLSVYWYQQSLDQGLQFLIQYYNGEERAKGNILERFSAQQFPDLHSELNLSSLELGDSALYFCASSPAGGWDEKLFFGSGTQLSVL.

This clonotype was seen more than once but under ten times. The chain recombines TRBV7-3 with TRBJ2-1; D not resolved. The CDR3 contains 15 residues. Germline values: CDR1 SGHTA, CDR2 FQGTGA. The ends were cut back, 2 bases at V and 4 bases at J, with 12 bases in the middle. The CDR3 region has the DNA TGTGCCAGCAGCTTAGGCCAGACCATGTACAATGAGCAGTTCTTC. This translates into CASSLGQTMYNEQFF.

This chain uses TRBV11-1 with TRBJ2-1, with a possible D match to TRBD2 (5 bases). The CDR3 consists of 15 residues. V was clipped by 4 bases and J by 7 bases, with 17 bases between them. Germline V gene sequence: CDR1 SGHAT, CDR2 FQDESV (reference sequence). The CDR3 is CASSYEGGDYNEQFF. The CDR3 DNA sequence: TGTGCCAGCAGCTACGAGGGCGGAGACTATAATGAGCAGTTCTTC.

The rearrangement links TRBV7-2 to TRBJ2-7; D possibly matches TRBD1 or TRBD2 (6 bases each). Trimming shortened V by 3 bases and J by 5 bases, and 17 bases separated the two germline ends. The CDR3 contains 15 residues. Germline CDR1 is SGHTA and CDR2 is FQGNSA. Written as DNA, the CDR3 is TGTGCCAGCAGCTTTATTTCGGGGGCTCTCAACGAGCAGTACTTC. It encodes CASSFISGALNEQYF.

This clonotype was counted between two and nine times. This chain joins TRBV12-3 or TRBV12-4 and TRBJ2-1, with 7 bases that match TRBD2. This CDR3 region has 13 residues. V shed 6 bases, J shed 3 bases, and the junction held 2 bases outside the gene matches. The CDR3 nucleotides are TGTGCCAGCAGCGGGGGGAACTACAATGAGCAGTTCTTC. Translated: CASSGGNYNEQFF.

This clonotype was detected ten times or more. V usage is TRBV11-3 and J usage is TRBJ1-1; 7 nucleotides agree with TRBD1. The CDR3 totals 13 residues. V gave up 5 bases and J gave up 6 bases; unmatched junction bases: 6. The germline V gene encodes CDR1 SGHNT and CDR2 YENEEA. CDR3 residues: CASSPGQWAEAFF. DNA for the CDR3: TGTGCCAGCAGCCCGGGACAGTGGGCTGAAGCTTTCTTT.

This clonotype was detected ten times or more. The J gene is TRBJ2-5, the V gene TRBV5-1; D is possibly TRBD1 (6 bases). The ends were cut back, 3 bases at V and 2 bases at J, with 11 bases in the middle. The CDR3 has 14 amino acids. The germline V gene has CDR1 SGHRS and CDR2 YFSETQ. CDR3 residues: CASSYSQGQETQYF. The CDR3 nucleotides read TGCGCCAGCAGCTACTCACAGGGTCAAGAGACCCAGTACTTC.

This clonotype was recorded a few times. The rearrangement joins TRBV11-2 to TRBJ2-3; TRBD1 agrees at 7 bases. CDR1 and CDR2 from the germline V gene are SGHAT and FQNNGV. The V gene end was trimmed by 5 bases and the J gene end by 6 bases; junction bases not matched to a gene: 11. The CDR3 runs to 15 residues. CDR3: CASSPTGIFSDTQYF. CDR3 bases: TGTGCCAGCAGCCCGACAGGGATCTTTTCTGATACGCAGTATTTT.

The CDR3 DNA sequence: TGCGCCAGAAGCCAGCAGTCGTATACGCAGTATTTT. It encodes CARSQQSYTQYF. The genes are TRBV5-1 and TRBJ2-3; D is unclear. CDR1 is SGHRS, CDR2 YFSETQ, per germline. CDR3 length: 12 residues. Trimming pared 8 bases from V and 7 bases from J, leaving 14 bases between.

This clonotype was counted a few times. V gene TRBV5-1 combines with J gene TRBJ2-3; 12 bases match TRBD2. After removal of 1 base from V and 2 bases from J, the junction contained 8 bases not matched to a gene. There are 18 residues in the CDR3. Germline V gene data show CDR1 as SGHRS and CDR2 as YFSETQ. The CDR3 DNA sequence: TGCGCCAGCAGCTTGACTAGCGGGGGGCCATGGGTCACAGATACGCAGTATTTT. Translated, it gives CASSLTSGGPWVTDTQYF. Full variable domain (outside the CDR3, taken from reference TRBV5-1 and TRBJ2-3): KAGVTQTPRYLIKTRGQQVTLSCSPISGHRSVSWYQQTPGQGLQFLFEYFSETQRNKGNFPGRFSGRQFSNSRSEMNVSTLELGDSALYLCASSLTSGGPWVTDTQYFGPGTRLTVL.

This clonotype was counted at least ten times. The chain joins TRBV12-3 or TRBV12-4 to TRBJ2-1; 11 bases agree with TRBD2. There are 15 residues in the CDR3. V lost 5 bases, J lost 8 bases, and 8 bases stayed unmatched. The CDR3 DNA sequence: TGTGCCAGCAGTCCCGGGACTAGCGGTAACCATGAGCAGTTCTTC. As protein: CASSPGTSGNHEQFF.

This clonotype has a handful of counts. This chain uses TRBV6-1 with TRBJ2-1; D uncertain. Between the trimmed V and J ends, which lost 5 bases and 3 bases, there was a span of 14 bases. Germline assignment: CDR1 MNHNS and CDR2 SASEGT. The CDR3 runs 15 residues. CDR3: CASSPSDRLYNEQFF. CDR3 sequence (DNA): TGTGCCAGCAGTCCCTCCGACCGGCTCTACAATGAGCAGTTCTTC.

The table lists this clonotype with a few counts. This rearrangement joins TRBV20-1 to TRBJ2-1, with 7 nucleotides matching TRBD2. CDR1 is DFQATT and CDR2 is SNEGSKA in the germline V gene (reference sequence). J gave up 6 bases and V 3 bases, and 11 bases lay outside the gene matches. This CDR3 comprises 15 residues. CDR3 in DNA: TGCAGTGCTAGTCGCTATGCGGGAGTCCCCAATGAGCAGTTCTTC. It codes for CSASRYAGVPNEQFF.

This clonotype showed up just a few times. This chain connects TRBV12-3 or TRBV12-4 to TRBJ2-3, with D uncertain. The germline V and J ends were trimmed by 0 bases and 4 bases, with 8 bases remaining between them. The CDR3 is made up of 14 amino acids. CDR3 amino acids: CASSLASISDTQYF. Here the CDR3 DNA reads TGTGCCAGCAGTTTAGCTAGCATCTCAGATACGCAGTATTTT.

This clonotype has a handful of counts. The V call is TRBV10-3, the J call TRBJ1-3, with D uncertain. Germline V lookup: CDR1 ENHRY, CDR2 SYGVKD. Trimming stripped 11 bases from V and 9 bases from J, with 17 bases between. This CDR3 region has 12 residues. CDR3 nucleotide sequence: TGTGCCGTCTCGGGGTCCTATGGCACCATATATTTT. Protein sequence: CAVSGSYGTIYF.

CDR3 DNA: TGTGCCAGCAGAACCGGGACACCGACCGGGGAGCTGTTTTTT. Its translation: CASRTGTPTGELFF. The chain uses TRBV28 and TRBJ2-2; possible D gene TRBD1, 6 bases. V lost 6 bases and J lost 5, with 13 bases in between. The CDR3 has 14 residues. Germline CDR1 MDHEN, CDR2 SYDVKM.

The J gene is TRBJ2-7, the V gene TRBV12-3 or TRBV12-4; TRBD1 might be the D (6 bases). The CDR3 runs to 14 residues. The V gene lost 6 bases and the J gene lost 0 bases, with 12 bases spanning the gap. The CDR3 nucleotides are TGTGCCAGCAGACACCGGGACACCTCCTACGAGCAGTACTTC. Amino acid sequence: CASRHRDTSYEQYF.

The rearrangement joins TRBV5-1 to TRBJ1-6; TRBD1 matches 9 bases. J lost 7 bases, V lost 2 bases, and 7 bases had no gene match. This CDR3 has 16 residues. Per the germline V gene, CDR1 is SGHRS and CDR2 is YFSETQ. The CDR3 bases are TGCGCCAGCAGCTTAGGACAGGGGTCGGGAAATTCACCCCTCCACTTT. Its protein is CASSLGQGSGNSPLHF.

J is TRBJ2-2 and V is TRBV7-8; D is unclear. The CDR3 covers 13 residues. Trimming stripped 5 bases from V and 8 bases from J, with 12 bases between. Germline loops: CDR1 SGHVS, CDR2 FQNEAQ. The CDR3 sequence: CASSPGREGELFF. The CDR3 bases are TGTGCCAGCAGCCCCGGACGAGAGGGGGAGCTGTTTTTT.

The V call is TRBV5-1, the J call TRBJ2-7; the D is unclear. Per germline, CDR1 SGHRS and CDR2 YFSETQ. Trimming stripped 4 bases from V and 3 bases from J, with 14 bases between. This CDR3 region has 14 residues. This chain's CDR3 is CASSANYAFYEQYF. Written as DNA, the CDR3 is TGCGCCAGCAGCGCAAACTACGCCTTCTACGAGCAGTACTTC. The complete variable domain, with remaining parts taken from reference TRBV5-1 and TRBJ2-7, reads KAGVTQTPRYLIKTRGQQVTLSCSPISGHRSVSWYQQTPGQGLQFLFEYFSETQRNKGNFPGRFSGRQFSNSRSEMNVSTLELGDSALYLCASSANYAFYEQYFGPGTRLTVT.

This clonotype was observed a few times. The CDR3 nucleotides are TGCAGTGCTAGAGCGGTCGTCTCCTACGAGCAGTACTTC. Encoded protein: CSARAVVSYEQYF. V and J are TRBV20-1 and TRBJ2-7; D call uncertain. Looked up from germline, CDR1 is DFQATT and CDR2 is SNEGSKA (reference sequence). This CDR3 comprises 13 residues. V lost 1 base and J 0 bases, leaving 7 bases between the germline ends.

This clonotype has a handful of counts. J is TRBJ2-5 and V is TRBV20-1, with 10 nucleotides matching TRBD1. J was trimmed by 5 bases and V by 4 bases; bases with no gene match: 10. The CDR3 sequence is 15 residues long. Germline assignment: CDR1 DFQATT and CDR2 SNEGSKA (reference sequence). Here the CDR3 reads CSAIRPGQGQETQYF. As DNA, the CDR3 is TGCAGTGCTATAAGGCCGGGACAGGGGCAGGAGACCCAGTACTTC.